This entry lists 28 T cell receptor beta chains sequenced from one sample in a study of shared clonotypes between healthy human individuals. The naive CD8 subset, CD45RO-negative cells positively selected for CCR7, excluded terminally differentiated effector memory CD45RA+ cells. Method: immunoSEQ multiplex PCR; TCRdb's copy keeps in-frame clones and lacks some. The sample lists 2 million or so clones, over 85% occurring once. Sample: naive CD8+ T cells sorted from blood. These receptors all come from a man aged 18-30 years in good health.

This clone was observed once. V usage is TRBV19 and J usage is TRBJ2-5, with D perhaps TRBD2 (6 bases). CDR1 and CDR2 from the germline V gene are LNHDA and SQIVND (reference sequence). The CDR3 contains 16 residues. The V gene lost 0 bases and the J gene lost 4 bases, with 15 bases spanning the gap. CDR3 in amino acids: CASSIDWAGPRETQYF. The CDR3 nucleotides are TGTGCCAGTAGTATAGATTGGGCGGGACCCCGAGAGACCCAGTACTTC.

This clone was observed once. This rearrangement joins TRBV29-1 to TRBJ2-1; D ambiguous. The germline gives CDR1 SQVTM, CDR2 ANQGSEA. Trimming left V 6 bases short and J 13 bases short, with 16 bases between. CDR3 length: 11 amino acids. The CDR3 nucleotides are TGCAGCGTAGACACCCCGGACCAACAGTTCTTC. Amino acids: CSVDTPDQQFF.

V and J are TRBV19 and TRBJ2-6, with unresolved D. Trimming left V 3 bases short and J 0 bases short, with 12 bases between. CDR3 length: 17 amino acids. Germline loops: CDR1 LNHDA, CDR2 SQIVND (reference sequence). This CDR3 is CASSMMGPDSGANVLTF. For the CDR3, the DNA is TGTGCCAGTAGTATGATGGGTCCGGACTCTGGGGCCAACGTCCTGACTTTC.

This chain uses TRBV5-1 with TRBJ2-1; maybe TRBD2 (5 bases). CDR1 is SGHRS, CDR2 YFSETQ, per germline. This CDR3 region has 15 residues. Trimming stripped 3 bases from V and 3 bases from J, with 13 bases between. CDR3 region: CASSSPDSYYNEQFF. The CDR3 DNA reads TGCGCCAGCAGCTCCCCGGACTCGTACTACAATGAGCAGTTCTTC.

A note on this clone: Different DNA sequences within this sample yield the same CDR3. The V and J genes are TRBV28 and TRBJ1-1; D not resolved. Germline V lookup: CDR1 MDHEN, CDR2 SYDVKM. Trimming shortened V by 3 bases and J by 0 bases, and 11 bases separated the two germline ends. The CDR3 is 15 amino acids. CDR3 amino acids: CASSLRGPMNTEAFF. The CDR3 DNA reads TGTGCCAGCAGTTTGCGGGGTCCCATGAACACTGAAGCTTTCTTT.

The V gene is TRBV6-5, the J gene TRBJ1-6, with a tentative D call TRBD1 (5 bases). Trimming removed 5 bases at V and 4 bases at J, with 12 bases between. Germline CDR1 is MNHEY and CDR2 is SVGAGI. The CDR3 totals 15 residues. CDR3 in amino acids: CASSHPTEYNSPLHF. The CDR3 region has the DNA TGTGCCAGCAGTCACCCGACAGAATATAATTCACCCCTCCACTTT.

Note on this clone: This sample also contains other DNA sequences that code for the same CDR3. This sequence joins TRBV5-6 and TRBJ2-7; TRBD1 aligns across 7 bases. V was clipped by 0 bases and J by 7 bases; unmatched bases: 4. Per the germline V gene, CDR1 is SGHDT and CDR2 is YYEEEE. The CDR3 has 13 amino acids. DNA of the CDR3: TGTGCCAGCAGCTTGGAGGGGGCTGGGGAGCAGTACTTC. Translation: CASSLEGAGEQYF.

CDR3 residues: CASSPRVAPKYEQYF. CDR3 DNA sequence: TGTGCCAGCAGCCCCCGCGTGGCACCCAAATACGAGCAGTACTTC. This chain connects TRBV9 to TRBJ2-7; D remains unclear. V lost 4 bases and J lost 4, with 18 bases in between. Germline assignment: CDR1 SGDLS and CDR2 YYNGEE. This CDR3 has 15 amino acids.

This sequence joins TRBV27 and TRBJ2-7; 7 bases are shared with TRBD1. Germline V gene sequence: CDR1 MNHEY, CDR2 SMNVEV (reference sequence). This CDR3 spans 13 amino acids. V dropped 7 bases and J dropped 5; count of bases not matched to a gene: 8. The CDR3 coding sequence is TGTGCCAGCAAGCCGACAGGGCGGGACGAGCAGTACTTC. Translated, it gives CASKPTGRDEQYF.

The chain combines TRBV6-6 with TRBJ1-4; TRBD1 agrees at 10 bases. CDR3 length: 15 amino acids. Germline-derived CDR1 and CDR2 are MNHNY and SVGAGI (reference sequence). The V segment lost 2 bases and the J segment 11 bases; nucleotides outside the gene matches: 8. The CDR3 protein is CASSYGTGDFWKLFF. As DNA, the CDR3 is TGTGCCAGCAGTTACGGGACAGGGGACTTTTGGAAACTGTTTTTT.

The V gene is TRBV7-8, the J gene TRBJ1-2; no firm D call. CDR1 SGHVS and CDR2 FQNEAQ come from the germline V gene. V lost 9 bases and J 8 bases, leaving 19 bases between the germline ends. The CDR3 sequence is 13 residues long. DNA of the CDR3: TGTGCCAGAGGTACCAGAGACCCCCTAGGCTACACCTTC. Residues: CARGTRDPLGYTF.

This chain connects TRBV27 to TRBJ2-3; 10 nucleotides align to TRBD2. The trim removed 5 bases at V and 3 bases at J, leaving 14 bases unmatched. Germline V lookup: CDR1 MNHEY, CDR2 SMNVEV (reference sequence). The CDR3 contains 18 residues. The CDR3 protein is CASSRGVAGGLKTDTQYF. In DNA, the CDR3 is TGTGCCAGCAGTCGAGGCGTAGCGGGGGGCTTGAAAACAGATACGCAGTATTTT.

This chain uses TRBV10-2 with TRBJ2-7; 9 positions agree with TRBD1. The V gene's germline CDR1 is WSHSY and CDR2 SAAADI. CDR3 length equals 15 residues. V was pared by 7 bases and J by 2 bases, with 9 bases of the junction left unmatched. The CDR3 sequence: CASTEQGAKAYEQYF. The CDR3 nucleotides are TGCGCCAGCACTGAACAGGGGGCTAAAGCCTACGAGCAGTACTTC.

For this clone: Other nucleotide sequences in the sample specify the same CDR3. The chain is built from TRBV27 and TRBJ2-1, with D uncertain. CDR3 length: 13 amino acids. The V and J ends lost 0 bases and 6 bases respectively, with 6 bases between them. CDR1 MNHEY and CDR2 SMNVEV come from the germline V gene (reference sequence). The CDR3 bases are TGTGCCAGCAGTTTATCCAGCAGCAATGAGCAGTTCTTC. This encodes CASSLSSSNEQFF.

The CDR3 DNA follows: TGTGCCAGCAGCTTAGAATCGAACACTGAAGCTTTCTTT. It codes for CASSLESNTEAFF. J is TRBJ1-1 and V is TRBV7-9; D is undetermined. CDR1 is SEHNR, CDR2 FQNEAQ, per germline (reference sequence). There are 13 residues in the CDR3. Trimming pared 1 base from V and 1 base from J, leaving 4 bases between.

The rearrangement links TRBV7-3 to TRBJ2-3; 8 bases are a match to TRBD1. Per the germline V gene, CDR1 is SGHTA and CDR2 is FQGTGA. The CDR3 is 15 amino acids. V trimming: 3 bases; J trimming: 3 bases; junction bases outside the gene matches: 5. The CDR3 region has the DNA TGTGCCAGCAGCTTCACCCAGGGGGCGACAGATACGCAGTATTTT. Its protein is CASSFTQGATDTQYF.

The chain couples TRBV6-6 to TRBJ2-5; D unclear. V was shortened by 5 bases and J by 4 bases, with 14 bases between the two germline ends. The germline CDR1 and CDR2 sequences are MNHNY and SVGAGI (reference sequence). The CDR3 is 14 residues long. The CDR3 DNA reads TGTGCCAGCAGTCCGGCCGGCCCGGGAGAGACCCAGTACTTC. Translated: CASSPAGPGETQYF.

This chain joins TRBV4-1 and TRBJ1-3; maybe TRBD1 (5 bases). This CDR3 has 17 residues. V was cut by 0 bases and J by 0 bases, with 12 bases left in between. Per the germline V gene, CDR1 is MGHRA and CDR2 is YSYEKL. In DNA, the CDR3 is TGCGCCAGCAGCCAAGACCAGGGAATCAACTCTGGAAACACCATATATTTT. Protein: CASSQDQGINSGNTIYF.

This chain links TRBV9 with TRBJ1-2; possible D gene TRBD1, 6 bases. V was shortened by 3 bases and J by 6 bases, with 18 bases between the two germline ends. Germline loops: CDR1 SGDLS, CDR2 YYNGEE. The CDR3 runs to 15 residues. The DNA for the CDR3 is TGTGCCAGCAGCGAAAGGCAGGGGCACCCTGATGGCTACACCTTC. Protein: CASSERQGHPDGYTF. Full variable domain (rest looked up from reference TRBV9 and TRBJ1-2): DSGVTQTPKHLITATGQRVTLRCSPRSGDLSVYWYQQSLDQGLQFLIQYYNGEERAKGNILERFSAQQFPDLHSELNLSSLELGDSALYFCASSERQGHPDGYTFGSGTRLTVV.

This clone has a single count. J is TRBJ1-2 and V is TRBV9, with 9 nucleotides matching TRBD1. The CDR3 extends over 14 amino acids. The germline CDR1 and CDR2 sequences are SGDLS and YYNGEE. Germline trimming cut 4 bases from V and 8 bases from J; bases unmatched to any gene: 9. The CDR3 DNA sequence: TGTGCCAGCAGCCCCACCACAGGGGGCAGCGGCTACACCTTC. Its translation is CASSPTTGGSGYTF.

This clone has just a few counts. V and J are TRBV30 and TRBJ1-1; TRBD1 matches at 9 bases. Germline CDR1 is GTSNPN and CDR2 is SVGIG (reference sequence). The CDR3 is 15 amino acids. The V segment lost 2 bases and the J segment 0 bases; nucleotides outside the gene matches: 4. The CDR3 protein is CAWSPGTGLNTEAFF. Written as DNA, the CDR3 is TGTGCCTGGAGTCCCGGGACAGGGTTGAACACTGAAGCTTTCTTT.

V is TRBV25-1 and J is TRBJ2-7; 7 nucleotides match TRBD1. Per the germline V gene, CDR1 is MGHDK and CDR2 is SYGVNS. This CDR3 has 13 residues. V gave up 4 bases and J gave up 3 bases; unmatched junction bases: 3. The DNA for the CDR3 is TGTGCCAGCAGTGCGGGACAGATCTACGAGCAGTACTTC. Its translation: CASSAGQIYEQYF.

The sample holds one count of this clone. The CDR3 loop reads CASSQDSGTEGNQPQHF. The CDR3 nucleotides read TGCGCCAGCAGCCAAGATTCCGGGACGGAAGGCAATCAGCCCCAGCATTTT. This chain joins TRBV4-3 and TRBJ1-5, with D possibly matching TRBD1 (5 bases). Trimming removed 0 bases at V and 2 bases at J, with 14 bases between. The CDR3 spans 17 residues. In germline, CDR1 is LGHNA, CDR2 YSLEER.

The sample holds a few counts of this clone. In DNA, the CDR3 is TGTGCCAGCAGGGACACCGGGGAGCTGTTTTTT. It translates to CASRDTGELFF. This sequence joins TRBV27 and TRBJ2-2; no definite D call. This CDR3 region has 11 residues. V gave up 6 bases and J gave up 3 bases, with 2 bases separating them. Germline V gene data show CDR1 as MNHEY and CDR2 as SMNVEV (reference sequence).

In the case of this clone: The same CDR3 is also encoded by other DNA sequences in this sample. The V and J genes are TRBV5-4 and TRBJ2-1; TRBD2 matches 12 bases. V dropped 0 bases and J dropped 3; count of bases not matched to a gene: 1. Germline V gives CDR1 SGHNT, CDR2 YYREEE (reference sequence). This CDR3 spans 16 amino acids. In nucleotides, the CDR3 is TGTGCCAGCAGCTTGGGACTAGCGGGAGTCTACAATGAGCAGTTCTTC. This sequence encodes CASSLGLAGVYNEQFF.

This clone was recorded a few times. The chain carries TRBV27 and TRBJ1-6, with D possibly matching TRBD1 (6 bases). The CDR3 is 13 residues long. CDR1 and CDR2 (germline): MNHEY, SMNVEV (reference sequence). Trimming pared 6 bases from V and 9 bases from J, leaving 12 bases between. The CDR3 DNA is TGTGCCAGCAGGTACACAGGGTCTTCACCCCTCCACTTT. Translation: CASRYTGSSPLHF.

The chain has TRBV9 and TRBJ2-7; 9 bases agree with TRBD2. V lost 2 bases, J lost 2 bases, and 8 bases stayed unmatched. The CDR3 runs to 16 residues. Germline values: CDR1 SGDLS, CDR2 YYNGEE. The CDR3 is CASSVSPSGTTYEQYF. Written as DNA, the CDR3 is TGTGCCAGCAGCGTCTCGCCTAGCGGGACAACCTACGAGCAGTACTTC.

The rearrangement links TRBV27 to TRBJ2-7; D remains ambiguous. V gave up 3 bases and J gave up 7 bases, with 22 bases separating them. The germline V gene has CDR1 MNHEY and CDR2 SMNVEV (reference sequence). The CDR3 consists of 16 residues. CDR3 region: CASSFLDPNFRSEQYF. The CDR3 DNA follows: TGTGCCAGCAGTTTTCTCGACCCTAACTTTCGGTCGGAGCAGTACTTC.